The 7 T cell receptor beta chains given below trace back to one sample, sequenced in a study of cytomegalovirus exposure and HLA in healthy donors. Primers: 60 Vbeta forward and 13 Jbeta reverse. Here immunoSEQ multiplex PCR was the method, and the copy in TCRdb shows in-frame clones only, minus some. In total, the table holds about 130,000 clones. Material: PBMCs. The receptors stem from a woman aged 35 to 49 in good health and CMV-seropositive.

The V gene is TRBV11-2, the J gene TRBJ1-4; D is undetermined. Germline lookup yields CDR1 SGHAT and CDR2 FQNNGV. V was shortened by 4 bases and J by 6 bases, with 12 bases between the two germline ends. This CDR3 has 14 residues. This chain's CDR3 is CASSSAGGHEKLFF. CDR3 DNA sequence: TGTGCCAGCAGCTCGGCGGGCGGTCATGAAAAACTGTTTTTT. The full variable domain, its missing parts supplied by reference TRBV11-2 and TRBJ1-4, is EAGVAQSPRYKIIEKRQSVAFWCNPISGHATLYWYQQILGQGPKLLIQFQNNGVVDDSQLPKDRFSAERLKGVDSTLKIQPAKLEDSAVYLCASSSAGGHEKLFFGSGTQLSVL.

V gene TRBV7-9 combines with J gene TRBJ1-5; no clear D gene. Germline lookup yields CDR1 SEHNR and CDR2 FQNEAQ (reference sequence). There are 13 residues in the CDR3. The ends were cut back, 2 bases at V and 5 bases at J, with 7 bases in the middle. The CDR3 loop is CASSLYPYQPQHF. Here the CDR3 DNA reads TGTGCCAGCAGCTTATATCCCTATCAGCCCCAGCATTTT.

The V call is TRBV27, the J call TRBJ1-2; D uncertain. The CDR3 extends over 14 amino acids. With 4 bases removed from V and 5 bases from J, the gap between germline ends came to 14 bases. The germline CDR1 and CDR2 sequences are MNHEY and SMNVEV (reference sequence). The chain's CDR3 is CASSSVPIRYGYTF. The CDR3, as DNA: TGTGCCAGCAGTTCCGTGCCGATCAGGTATGGCTACACCTTC.

This chain uses TRBV5-6 with TRBJ2-5, with D perhaps TRBD2 (6 bases). The CDR3 has 14 residues. Trimming took off 0 bases at V and 5 bases at J, with 11 bases between the two ends. The germline V gene encodes CDR1 SGHDT and CDR2 YYEEEE. In DNA form, the CDR3 reads TGTGCCAGCAGCTTGGGGAGGGGCAGGGAGACCCAGTACTTC. Encoded protein: CASSLGRGRETQYF.

In DNA form, the CDR3 reads TGTGCCAGCAGCAAAAAATTGGGTAGCGGGAGGTACAATGAGCAGTTCTTC. Its translation: CASSKKLGSGRYNEQFF. The chain joins TRBV21-1 to TRBJ2-1; the table names TRBD2, a call not compared with the DNA. TRBV21-1 represents a pseudogene. The CDR3 loop spans 17 amino acids.

The rearrangement links TRBV30 to TRBJ2-5; D is perhaps TRBD1 (5 bases). The J call may be in error: the DNA end matches TRBJ2-7 better. The germline CDR1 and CDR2 sequences are GTSNPN and SVGIG (reference sequence). CDR3 length equals 12 residues. CDR3 sequence (DNA): TGTGCCTGGAGCCCAGGGCACTACGAGCAGTACTTC. Protein sequence: CAWSPGHYEQYF.

The chain employs TRBV11-3 and TRBJ2-7; 10 nucleotides match TRBD2. The length of the CDR3 is 15 residues. CDR1 and CDR2 from the germline V gene are SGHNT and YENEEA. The V segment lost 1 base and the J segment 3 bases; nucleotides outside the gene matches: 3. The CDR3 loop is CASSLAASGSYEQYF. As DNA, the CDR3 is TGTGCCAGCAGCTTAGCTGCTAGCGGGAGCTACGAGCAGTACTTC.